Sequencing of this TCR beta chain was carried out in a study of radiotherapy plus CTLA-4 blockade in lung cancer. Assay used: immunoSEQ multiplex PCR; TCRdb lists only in-frame clones, some missing. The sample contains tens of thousands of clones, approximately 91% of which appear only once. The V gene end was trimmed by 4 bases and the J gene end by 0 bases; junction bases not matched to a gene: 2. The CDR3 has 15 residues. Germline V gene lookup returns CDR1 SGHDN and CDR2 FVKESK. The receptor was derived from a human donor with non-small cell lung cancer whose response to radiotherapy plus ipilimumab could not be evaluated. Sequences were derived from peripheral blood, sampled from a patient treated with radiotherapy plus ipilimumab. The chain links TRBV14 to TRBJ2-2, with 7 bases fitting TRBD2. In DNA, the CDR3 is TGTGCCAGCAGCCGCAGCGGGGCGAACACCGGGGAGCTGTTTTTT. Its translation: CASSRSGANTGELFF.